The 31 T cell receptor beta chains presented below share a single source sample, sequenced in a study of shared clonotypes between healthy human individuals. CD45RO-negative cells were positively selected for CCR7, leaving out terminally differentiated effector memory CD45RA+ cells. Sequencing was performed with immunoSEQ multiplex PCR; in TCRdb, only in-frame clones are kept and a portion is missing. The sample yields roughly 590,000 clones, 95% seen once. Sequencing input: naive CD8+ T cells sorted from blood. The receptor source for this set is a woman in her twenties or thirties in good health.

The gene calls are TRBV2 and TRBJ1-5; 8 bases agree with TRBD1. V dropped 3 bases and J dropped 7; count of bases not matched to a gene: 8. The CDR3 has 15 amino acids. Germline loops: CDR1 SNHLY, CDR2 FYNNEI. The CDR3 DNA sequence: TGTGCCAGCAGTGACTGGGGACAGGAGGGCCAGCCCCAGCATTTT. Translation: CASSDWGQEGQPQHF.

The CDR3 sequence is CATSRLEKRNSYNEQFF. Here the CDR3 DNA reads TGTGCCACCAGTAGGCTTGAGAAGCGCAACTCCTACAATGAGCAGTTCTTC. The rearrangement uses TRBV15 and TRBJ2-1, with D unclear. Germline values: CDR1 LNHNV, CDR2 YYDKDF (reference sequence). Trimming took 6 bases from V and 0 from J, leaving 18 bases between them. There are 17 residues in the CDR3.

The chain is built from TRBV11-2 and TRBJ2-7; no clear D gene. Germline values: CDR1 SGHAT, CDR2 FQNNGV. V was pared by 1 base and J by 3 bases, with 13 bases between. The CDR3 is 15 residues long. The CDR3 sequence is CASSLGSPYIYEQYF. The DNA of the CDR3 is TGTGCCAGCAGCTTAGGATCACCCTACATCTACGAGCAGTACTTC.

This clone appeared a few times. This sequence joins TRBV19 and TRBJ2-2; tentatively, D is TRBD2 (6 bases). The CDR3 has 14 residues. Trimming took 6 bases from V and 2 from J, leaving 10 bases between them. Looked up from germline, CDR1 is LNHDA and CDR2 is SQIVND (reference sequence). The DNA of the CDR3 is TGTGCCAGTAGCGGCGGGATTAACACCGGGGAGCTGTTTTTT. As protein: CASSGGINTGELFF.

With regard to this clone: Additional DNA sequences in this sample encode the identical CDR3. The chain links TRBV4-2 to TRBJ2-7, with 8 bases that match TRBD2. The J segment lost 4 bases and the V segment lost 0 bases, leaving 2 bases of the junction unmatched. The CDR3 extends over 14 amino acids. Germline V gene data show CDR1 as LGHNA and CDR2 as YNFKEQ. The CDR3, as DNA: TGTGCCAGCAGCCAAGAACTAGCGGAGTACGAGCAGTACTTC. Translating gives CASSQELAEYEQYF.

In DNA, the CDR3 is TGTGCCAGCAGTCCTAGCGGTGAGACCCAGTACTTC. The encoded protein is CASSPSGETQYF. This chain connects TRBV5-4 to TRBJ2-5, with 7 bases aligning to TRBD2. Germline values: CDR1 SGHNT, CDR2 YYREEE (reference sequence). The CDR3 has 12 amino acids. The V gene end was trimmed by 5 bases and the J gene end by 5 bases; junction bases not matched to a gene: 3.

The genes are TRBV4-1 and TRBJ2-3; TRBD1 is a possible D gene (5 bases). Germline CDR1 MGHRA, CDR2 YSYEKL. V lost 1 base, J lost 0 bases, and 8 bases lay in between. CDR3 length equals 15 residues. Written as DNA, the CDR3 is TGCGCCAGCAGCCAAGTAGGGGCGAGCACAGATACGCAGTATTTT. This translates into CASSQVGASTDTQYF.

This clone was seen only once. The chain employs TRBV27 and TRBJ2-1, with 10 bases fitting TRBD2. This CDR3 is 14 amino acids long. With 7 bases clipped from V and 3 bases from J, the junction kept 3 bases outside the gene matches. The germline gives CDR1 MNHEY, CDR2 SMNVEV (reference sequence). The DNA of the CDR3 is TGTGCCAGCATCCGGACTAGCGGCTACAATGAGCAGTTCTTC. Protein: CASIRTSGYNEQFF.

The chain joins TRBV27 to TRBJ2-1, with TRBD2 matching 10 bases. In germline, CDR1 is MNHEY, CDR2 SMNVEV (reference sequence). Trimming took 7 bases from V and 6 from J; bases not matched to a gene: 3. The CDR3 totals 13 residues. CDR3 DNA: TGTGCCAGCACTAGCGGGGGACTCAATGAGCAGTTCTTC. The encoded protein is CASTSGGLNEQFF.

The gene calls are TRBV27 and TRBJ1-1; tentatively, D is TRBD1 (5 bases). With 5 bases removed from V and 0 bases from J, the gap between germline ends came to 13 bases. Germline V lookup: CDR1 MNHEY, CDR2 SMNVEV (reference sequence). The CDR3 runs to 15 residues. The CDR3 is CASSPDSFMNTEAFF. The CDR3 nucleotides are TGTGCCAGCAGTCCAGACAGCTTCATGAACACTGAAGCTTTCTTT.

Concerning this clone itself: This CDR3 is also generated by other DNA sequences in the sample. The CDR3 DNA reads TGTGCCAGCAGCGTAGGAGGGGCAGGGGACTATGGCTACACCTTC. This sequence encodes CASSVGGAGDYGYTF. The chain is built from TRBV9 and TRBJ1-2, with D tentatively TRBD1 (6 bases). Germline V CDR1 and CDR2: SGDLS, YYNGEE. CDR3 length: 15 amino acids. Trimming cost V 0 bases and J 3 bases, with 12 bases left between them.

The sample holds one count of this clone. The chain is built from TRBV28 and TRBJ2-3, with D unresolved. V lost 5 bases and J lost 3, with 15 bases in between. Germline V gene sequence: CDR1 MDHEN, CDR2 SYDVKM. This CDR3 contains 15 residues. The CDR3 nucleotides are TGTGCCAGCAGTAGCCTCGGCTTGCTGACAGATACGCAGTATTTT. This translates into CASSSLGLLTDTQYF.

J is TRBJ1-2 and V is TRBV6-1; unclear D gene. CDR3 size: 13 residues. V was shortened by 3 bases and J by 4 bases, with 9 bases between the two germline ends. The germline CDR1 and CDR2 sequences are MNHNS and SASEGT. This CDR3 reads CASSEAESYGYTF. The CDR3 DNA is TGTGCCAGCAGTGAGGCAGAGTCCTATGGCTACACCTTC.

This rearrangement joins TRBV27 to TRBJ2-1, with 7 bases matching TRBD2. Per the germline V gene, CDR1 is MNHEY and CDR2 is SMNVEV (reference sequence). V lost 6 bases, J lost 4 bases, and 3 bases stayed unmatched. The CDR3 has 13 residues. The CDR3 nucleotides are TGTGCCAGCAGGGTGGGGGGGTACAATGAGCAGTTCTTC. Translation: CASRVGGYNEQFF.

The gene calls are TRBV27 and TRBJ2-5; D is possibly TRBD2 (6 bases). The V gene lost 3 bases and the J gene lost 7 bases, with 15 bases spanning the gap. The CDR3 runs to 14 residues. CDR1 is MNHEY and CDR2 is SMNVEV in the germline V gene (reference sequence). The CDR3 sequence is CASSFPGAGGTQYF. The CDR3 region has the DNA TGTGCCAGCAGTTTTCCTGGGGCCGGGGGGACCCAGTACTTC.

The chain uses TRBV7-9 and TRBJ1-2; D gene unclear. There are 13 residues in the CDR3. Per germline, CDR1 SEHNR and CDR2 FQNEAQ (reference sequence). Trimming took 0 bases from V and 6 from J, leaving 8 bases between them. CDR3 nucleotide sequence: TGTGCCAGCAGCTTAGCACAGTTTGATGGCTACACCTTC. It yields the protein CASSLAQFDGYTF.

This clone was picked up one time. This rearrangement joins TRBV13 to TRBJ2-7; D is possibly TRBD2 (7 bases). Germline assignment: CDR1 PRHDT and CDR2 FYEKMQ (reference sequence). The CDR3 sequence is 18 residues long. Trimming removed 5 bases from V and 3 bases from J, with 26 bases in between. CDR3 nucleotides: TGTGCCAGCAGCCACTCTGGGGGGGCGAAGAAACCGATCTACGAGCAGTACTTC. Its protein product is CASSHSGGAKKPIYEQYF.

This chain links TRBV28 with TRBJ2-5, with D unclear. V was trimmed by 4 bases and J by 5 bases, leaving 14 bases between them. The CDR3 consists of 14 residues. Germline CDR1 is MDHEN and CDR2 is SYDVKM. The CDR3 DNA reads TGTGCCAGCAGTTCCATAGCCTCTCGGGAGACCCAGTACTTC. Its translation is CASSSIASRETQYF. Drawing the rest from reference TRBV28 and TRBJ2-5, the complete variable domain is DVKVTQSSRYLVKRTGEKVFLECVQDMDHENMFWYRQDPGLGLRLIYFSYDVKMKEKGDIPEGYSVSREKKERFSLILESASTNQTSMYLCASSSIASRETQYFGPGTRLLVL.

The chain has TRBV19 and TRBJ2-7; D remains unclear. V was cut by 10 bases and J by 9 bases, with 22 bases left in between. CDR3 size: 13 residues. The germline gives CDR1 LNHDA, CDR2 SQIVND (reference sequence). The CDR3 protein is CATSASFYDGQYF. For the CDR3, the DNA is TGTGCCACCTCCGCCTCCTTCTACGATGGGCAGTACTTC.

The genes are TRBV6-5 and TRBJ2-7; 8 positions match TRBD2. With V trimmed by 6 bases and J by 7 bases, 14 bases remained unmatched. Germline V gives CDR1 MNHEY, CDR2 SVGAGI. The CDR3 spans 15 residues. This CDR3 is CASRLPGAGVGEQYF. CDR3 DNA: TGTGCCAGCAGACTCCCCGGAGCGGGAGTAGGGGAGCAGTACTTC.

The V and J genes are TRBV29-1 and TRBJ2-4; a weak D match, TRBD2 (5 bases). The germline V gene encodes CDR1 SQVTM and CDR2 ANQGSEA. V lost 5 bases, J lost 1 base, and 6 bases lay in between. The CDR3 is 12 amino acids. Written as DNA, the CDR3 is TGCAGCGTTCCGGGGGCCAAAAACATTCAGTACTTC. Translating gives CSVPGAKNIQYF.

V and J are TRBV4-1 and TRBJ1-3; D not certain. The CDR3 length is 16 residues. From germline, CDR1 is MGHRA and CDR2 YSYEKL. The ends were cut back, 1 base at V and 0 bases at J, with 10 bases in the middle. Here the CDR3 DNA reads TGCGCCAGCAGCCAAGTGGGCAGGTCCTCTGGAAACACCATATATTTT. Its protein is CASSQVGRSSGNTIYF.

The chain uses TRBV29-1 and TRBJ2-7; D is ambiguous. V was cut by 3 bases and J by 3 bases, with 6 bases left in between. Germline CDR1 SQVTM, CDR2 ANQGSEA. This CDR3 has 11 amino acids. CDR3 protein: CSVDLGYEQYF. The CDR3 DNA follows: TGCAGCGTTGACTTGGGCTACGAGCAGTACTTC.

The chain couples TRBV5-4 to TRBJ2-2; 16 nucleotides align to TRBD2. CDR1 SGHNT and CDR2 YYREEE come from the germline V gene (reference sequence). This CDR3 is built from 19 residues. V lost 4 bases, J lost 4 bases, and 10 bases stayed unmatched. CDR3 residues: CASSRGLAGGSFGTGELFF. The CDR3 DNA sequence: TGTGCCAGCAGCCGGGGACTAGCGGGAGGGTCGTTTGGCACCGGGGAGCTGTTTTTT.

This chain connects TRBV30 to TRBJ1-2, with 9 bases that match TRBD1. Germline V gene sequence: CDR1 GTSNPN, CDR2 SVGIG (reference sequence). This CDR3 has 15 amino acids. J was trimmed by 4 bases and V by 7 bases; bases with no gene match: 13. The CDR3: CASRDRAFDIYGYTF. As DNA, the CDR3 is TGTGCCTCTCGGGACAGGGCATTTGATATCTATGGCTACACCTTC. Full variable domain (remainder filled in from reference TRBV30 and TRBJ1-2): SQTIHQWPATLVQPVGSPLSLECTVEGTSNPNLYWYRQAAGRGLQLLFYSVGIGQISSEVPQNLSASRPQDRQFILSSKKLLLSDSGFYLCASRDRAFDIYGYTFGSGTRLTVV.

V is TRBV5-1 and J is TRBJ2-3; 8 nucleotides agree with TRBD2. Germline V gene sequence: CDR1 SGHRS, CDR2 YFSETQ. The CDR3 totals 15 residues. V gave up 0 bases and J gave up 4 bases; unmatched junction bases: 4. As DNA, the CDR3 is TGCGCCAGCAGCTTGGCGGGAGGGACCTCAGATACGCAGTATTTT. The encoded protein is CASSLAGGTSDTQYF.

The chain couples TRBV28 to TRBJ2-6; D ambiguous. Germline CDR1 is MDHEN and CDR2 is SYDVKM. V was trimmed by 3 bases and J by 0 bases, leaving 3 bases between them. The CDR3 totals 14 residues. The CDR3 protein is CASSLLSGANVLTF. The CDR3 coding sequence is TGTGCCAGCAGTTTGCTCTCTGGGGCCAACGTCCTGACTTTC.

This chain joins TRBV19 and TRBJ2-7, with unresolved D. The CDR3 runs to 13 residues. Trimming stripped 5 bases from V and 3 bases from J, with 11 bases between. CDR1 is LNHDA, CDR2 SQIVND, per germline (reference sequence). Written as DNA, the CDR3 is TGTGCCAGTAGTTGGGCAGCCGACTACGAGCAGTACTTC. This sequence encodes CASSWAADYEQYF. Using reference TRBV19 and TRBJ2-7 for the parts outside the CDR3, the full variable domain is DGGITQSPKYLFRKEGQNVTLSCEQNLNHDAMYWYRQDPGQGLRLIYYSQIVNDFQKGDIAEGYSVSREKKESFPLTVTSAQKNPTAFYLCASSWAADYEQYFGPGTRLTVT.

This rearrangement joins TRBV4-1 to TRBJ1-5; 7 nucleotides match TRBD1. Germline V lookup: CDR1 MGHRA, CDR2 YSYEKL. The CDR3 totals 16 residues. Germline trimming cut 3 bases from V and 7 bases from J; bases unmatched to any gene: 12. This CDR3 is CASSHNPDRVGQPQHF. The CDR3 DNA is TGCGCCAGCAGCCATAACCCTGACAGGGTCGGCCAGCCCCAGCATTTT.

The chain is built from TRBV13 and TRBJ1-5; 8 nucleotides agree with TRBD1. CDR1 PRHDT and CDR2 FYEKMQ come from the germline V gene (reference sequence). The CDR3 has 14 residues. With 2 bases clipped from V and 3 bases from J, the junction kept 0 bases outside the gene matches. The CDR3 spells CASSLQGANQPQHF. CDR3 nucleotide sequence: TGTGCCAGCAGCTTACAGGGGGCCAATCAGCCCCAGCATTTT.

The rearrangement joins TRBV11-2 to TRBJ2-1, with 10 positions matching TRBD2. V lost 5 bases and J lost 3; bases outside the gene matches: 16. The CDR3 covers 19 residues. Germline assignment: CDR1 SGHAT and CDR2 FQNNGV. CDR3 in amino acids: CASSNGLAAEGGYYNEQFF. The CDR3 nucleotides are TGTGCCAGCAGCAACGGACTAGCGGCGGAGGGAGGATACTACAATGAGCAGTTCTTC.